This T cell receptor (beta chain) was sequenced in a study of OX40 agonist ivuxolimab in advanced cancers. Assay: immunoSEQ multiplex PCR; the TCRdb copy retains only in-frame clones and omits some. The table lists roughly 92,000 clones, around 90% of them singletons. The V gene end was trimmed by 6 bases and the J gene end by 1 base; junction bases not matched to a gene: 3. The germline gives CDR1 MNHNS, CDR2 SASEGT. The CDR3 sequence is 15 residues long. The sample here was CD4+ or CD8+ T cells sorted from blood, taken in a trial of the OX40 agonist ivuxolimab. The receptor was derived from an adult with an advanced solid tumor such as melanoma, head and neck, liver or kidney cancer. The chain combines TRBV6-1 with TRBJ2-1; 10 positions match TRBD2. The CDR3 region is CASSQLAGSYNEQFF. The CDR3 coding sequence is TGTGCCAGCAGCCAACTAGCGGGATCCTACAATGAGCAGTTCTTC.